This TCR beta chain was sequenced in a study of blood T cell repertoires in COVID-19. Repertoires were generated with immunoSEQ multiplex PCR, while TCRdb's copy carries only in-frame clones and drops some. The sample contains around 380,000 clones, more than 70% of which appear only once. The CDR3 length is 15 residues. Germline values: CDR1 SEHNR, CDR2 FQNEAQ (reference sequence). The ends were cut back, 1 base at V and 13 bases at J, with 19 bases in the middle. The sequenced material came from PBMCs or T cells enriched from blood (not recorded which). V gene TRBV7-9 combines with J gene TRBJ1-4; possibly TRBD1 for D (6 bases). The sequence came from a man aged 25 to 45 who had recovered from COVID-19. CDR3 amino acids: CASSLDRQGIGRLFF. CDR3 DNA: TGTGCCAGCAGCTTAGATCGCCAGGGGATCGGAAGACTGTTTTTT.